The clone carrying this TCR beta chain appeared a few times. This entry comes from a study of T cells in localized non-small cell lung cancer. With V trimmed by 5 bases and J by 5 bases, 10 bases remained unmatched. The CDR3 contains 17 residues. CDR1 SGDLS and CDR2 YYNGEE come from the germline V gene. Assay used: immunoSEQ multiplex PCR; TCRdb lists only in-frame clones, some missing. This table has more than 1,500 clones, less than 25% appearing once. The sample was normal lung tissue next to the tumor, taken before any cancer treatment. The TCR sequence derives from a male donor aged 60 or older with stage II squamous cell lung carcinoma. The chain carries TRBV9 and TRBJ2-1, with 13 bases matching TRBD2. The CDR3 DNA reads TGTGCCAGCAGTGGTACTAGCGGGAGGGATCTCAACAATGAGCAGTTCTTC. As protein: CASSGTSGRDLNNEQFF.